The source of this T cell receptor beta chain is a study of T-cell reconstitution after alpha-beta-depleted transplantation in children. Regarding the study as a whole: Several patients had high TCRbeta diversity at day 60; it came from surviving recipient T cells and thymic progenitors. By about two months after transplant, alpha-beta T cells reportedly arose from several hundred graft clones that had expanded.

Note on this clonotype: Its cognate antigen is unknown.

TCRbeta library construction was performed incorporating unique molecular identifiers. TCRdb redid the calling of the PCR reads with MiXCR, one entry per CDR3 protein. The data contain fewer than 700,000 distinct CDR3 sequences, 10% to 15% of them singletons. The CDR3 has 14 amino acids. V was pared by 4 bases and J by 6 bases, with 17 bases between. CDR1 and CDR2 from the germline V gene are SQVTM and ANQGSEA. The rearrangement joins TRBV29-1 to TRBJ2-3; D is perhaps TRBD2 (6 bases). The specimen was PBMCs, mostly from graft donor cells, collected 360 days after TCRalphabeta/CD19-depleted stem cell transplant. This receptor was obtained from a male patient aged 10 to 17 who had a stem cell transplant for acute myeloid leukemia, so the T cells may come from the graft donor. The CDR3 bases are TGCAGCGTTGCTACTAGCCCATCAAGCGATACGCAGTATTTT. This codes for CSVATSPSSDTQYF.